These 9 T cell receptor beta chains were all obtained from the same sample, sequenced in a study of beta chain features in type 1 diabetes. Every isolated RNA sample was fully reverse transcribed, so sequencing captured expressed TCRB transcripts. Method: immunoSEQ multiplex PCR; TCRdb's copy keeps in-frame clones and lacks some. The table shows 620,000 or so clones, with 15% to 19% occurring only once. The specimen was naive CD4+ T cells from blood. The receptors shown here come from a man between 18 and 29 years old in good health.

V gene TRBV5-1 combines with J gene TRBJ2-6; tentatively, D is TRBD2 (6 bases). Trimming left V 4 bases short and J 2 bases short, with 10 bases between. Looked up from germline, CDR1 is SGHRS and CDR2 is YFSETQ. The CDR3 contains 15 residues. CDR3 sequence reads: CASSNWGAGANVLTF. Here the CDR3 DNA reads TGCGCCAGCAGCAACTGGGGGGCTGGGGCCAACGTCCTGACTTTC.

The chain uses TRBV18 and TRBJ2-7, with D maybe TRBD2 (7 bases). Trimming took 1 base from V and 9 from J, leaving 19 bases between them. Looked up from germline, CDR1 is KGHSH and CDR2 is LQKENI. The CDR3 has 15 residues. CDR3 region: CASSPRERDIPWQYF. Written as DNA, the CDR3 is TGTGCCAGCTCACCACGGGAGCGGGACATTCCTTGGCAGTACTTC.

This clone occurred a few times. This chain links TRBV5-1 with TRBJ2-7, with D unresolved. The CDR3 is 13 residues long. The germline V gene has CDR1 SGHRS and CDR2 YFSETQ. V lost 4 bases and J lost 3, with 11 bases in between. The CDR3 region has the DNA TGCGCCAGCAGCCGCACGTATATCTACGAGCAGTACTTC. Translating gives CASSRTYIYEQYF.

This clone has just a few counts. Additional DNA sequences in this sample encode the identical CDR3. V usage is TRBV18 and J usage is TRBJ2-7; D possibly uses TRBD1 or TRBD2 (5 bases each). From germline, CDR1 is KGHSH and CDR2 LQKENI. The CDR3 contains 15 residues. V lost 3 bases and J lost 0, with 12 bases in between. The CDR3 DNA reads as TGTGCCAGCTCACCTGTGTCAGGGAGCTCCTACGAGCAGTACTTC. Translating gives CASSPVSGSSYEQYF.

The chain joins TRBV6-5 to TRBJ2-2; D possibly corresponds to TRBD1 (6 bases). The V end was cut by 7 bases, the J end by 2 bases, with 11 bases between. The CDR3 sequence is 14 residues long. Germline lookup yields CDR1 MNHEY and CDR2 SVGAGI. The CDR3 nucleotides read TGTGCCAGCAAATCGGGACAAAACACCGGGGAGCTGTTTTTT. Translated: CASKSGQNTGELFF.

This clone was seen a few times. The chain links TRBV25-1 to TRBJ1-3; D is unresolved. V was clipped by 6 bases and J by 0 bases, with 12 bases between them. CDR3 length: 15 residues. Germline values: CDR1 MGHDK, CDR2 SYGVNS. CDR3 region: CASSPVDNSGNTIYF. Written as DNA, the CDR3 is TGTGCCAGCAGCCCCGTCGACAACTCTGGAAACACCATATATTTT.

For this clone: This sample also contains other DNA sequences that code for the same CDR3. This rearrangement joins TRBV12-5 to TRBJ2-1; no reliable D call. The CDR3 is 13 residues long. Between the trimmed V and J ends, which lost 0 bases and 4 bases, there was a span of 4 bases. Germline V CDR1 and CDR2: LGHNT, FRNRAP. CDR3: CASGLVGYNEQFF. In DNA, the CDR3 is TGTGCTAGTGGTTTGGTGGGGTACAATGAGCAGTTCTTC.

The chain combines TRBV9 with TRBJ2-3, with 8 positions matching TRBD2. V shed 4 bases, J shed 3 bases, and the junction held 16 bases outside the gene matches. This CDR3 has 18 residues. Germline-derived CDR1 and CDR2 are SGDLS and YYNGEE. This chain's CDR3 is CASSPAGAGLLVTDTQYF. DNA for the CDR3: TGTGCCAGCAGCCCAGCGGGGGCAGGGCTGTTGGTAACAGATACGCAGTATTTT.

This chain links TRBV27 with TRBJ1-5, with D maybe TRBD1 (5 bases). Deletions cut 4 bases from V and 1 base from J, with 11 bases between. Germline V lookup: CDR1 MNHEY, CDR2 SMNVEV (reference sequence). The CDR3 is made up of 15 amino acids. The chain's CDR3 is CASSSGTVSNQPQHF. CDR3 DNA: TGTGCCAGCAGTTCCGGGACCGTGAGCAATCAGCCCCAGCATTTT.